This T cell receptor beta chain was recorded in a study of OX40 agonist ivuxolimab in advanced cancers. The table came from immunoSEQ multiplex PCR; TCRdb's copy has only in-frame clones and leaves some out. Here the sample spans under 50,000 clones, approximately 79% being singletons. Germline V gene data show CDR1 as LNHDA and CDR2 as SQIVND (reference sequence). V dropped 10 bases and J dropped 4; count of bases not matched to a gene: 8. This CDR3 has 14 amino acids. People who had autoimmune disease history or systemic immunosuppression were excluded. Drawing of blood for sampling happened at baseline, at cycle 4 day 1, and at cycle 7 day 1.

This TCR came from an adult with an advanced solid tumor such as melanoma, head and neck, liver or kidney cancer. Sequencing used CD4+ or CD8+ T cells sorted from blood, obtained in a trial of the OX40 agonist ivuxolimab. The chain recombines TRBV19 with TRBJ2-5; 11 bases match TRBD2. The CDR3 DNA follows: TGTGCCACCCTTAGCGGGAGGGCTGGAGAGACCCAGTACTTC. Translating gives CATLSGRAGETQYF.